Sequencing of this T cell receptor beta chain was carried out in a study of cytomegalovirus exposure and HLA in healthy donors. Study-wide context: The study's early data release held roughly 91 million unique TCRs from HLA-typed donors. Among the roughly 430 genotyped donors, 70% to 85% were placed in the Caucasian-associated ancestry cluster. Study outcomes and limitations: For TCR beta chains, V- and J-gene trimming was later linked to a missense DCLRE1C variant.

The PCR made use of 60 Vbeta and 13 Jbeta primers. Libraries were prepared by immunoSEQ multiplex PCR; TCRdb keeps only in-frame clonotypes and omits some of them. The sample's table shows 130,000 to 150,000 clones. The CDR3 spans 15 residues. Germline V lookup: CDR1 SEHNR, CDR2 FQNEAQ (reference sequence). Deletions cut 6 bases from V and 3 bases from J, with 18 bases between. With respect to this clone: The antigen is unknown.

This receptor was obtained from a male donor in good health and CMV-seronegative. V usage is TRBV7-9 and J usage is TRBJ2-7; D may be TRBD1 (6 bases). Material for sequencing was PBMCs. CDR3 loop: CASSTTGKLLYEQYF. The CDR3 DNA is TGTGCCAGCAGTACTACAGGGAAATTGCTCTACGAGCAGTACTTC. Filled out from reference TRBV7-9 and TRBJ2-7, the complete variable domain reads DTGVSQNPRHKITKRGQNVTFRCDPISEHNRLYWYRQTLGQGPEFLTYFQNEAQLEKSRLLSDRFSAERPKGSFSTLEIQRTEQGDSAMYLCASSTTGKLLYEQYFGPGTRLTVT.